The text below deals with one TCR beta chain. Its antigen is not known. These data come from a study of memory CD4+ T cells and cytomegalovirus serostatus. About the study: This sample comes from healthy Belgian adults, fewer than 10 CMV seropositive, around 26 seronegative. Broader study findings: 67 of 164 known CMV-associated TCRbeta sequences appeared in CD4+ memory.

CDR1 LNHNV and CDR2 YYDKDF come from the germline V gene (reference sequence). CDR3 length equals 16 residues. Trimming cost V 1 base and J 7 bases; bases outside gene matches: 11. Single viable CD3+CD4+CD8-CD45RO+ cells were sorted as the memory CD4+ T cells. The protocol was immunoSEQ multiplex PCR, while the TCRdb copy is restricted to in-frame clones and leaves out a portion. The sample contains approximately 47,000 clones, about 73% of which appear only once. The rearrangement links TRBV15 to TRBJ2-7; 9 positions agree with TRBD2. This sequence originates from an adult in good health and CMV-seronegative. Sequenced: memory CD4+ T cells from blood. This CDR3 reads CATSRVGSGGRPEQYF. The CDR3 coding sequence is TGTGCCACCAGCAGAGTAGGTAGCGGGGGAAGGCCGGAGCAGTACTTC.